What follows are 2 T cell receptor beta chains derived from one specimen sequenced in a study of post-analysis software for immune sequencing data. Findings of the study overall: There were five TRBV segments more frequent in patients than controls, and TRBV5-6, TRBV5-1 and TRBV20-1 were among them.

These receptors have no identified antigens. Each TCR beta cDNA library carried unique molecular identifiers. TCRdb called the PCR reads again in MiXCR, with one record for every CDR3 protein. This table holds 400,000 to 500,000 distinct CDR3 sequences, approximately 38% found once. The sequenced sample was blood. All receptors come from a girl aged 2-10 years with multiple sclerosis.

The sample holds a few counts of this clonotype. J is TRBJ2-4 and V is TRBV11-2, with D possibly matching TRBD1 (6 bases). The CDR3 extends over 12 amino acids. The germline V and J ends were trimmed by 5 bases and 5 bases, with 7 bases remaining between them. Germline V gene data show CDR1 as SGHAT and CDR2 as FQNNGV. The CDR3 coding sequence is TGTGCCAGCAGCCAGGGGCAAAACATTCAGTACTTC. Translating gives CASSQGQNIQYF.

This chain uses TRBV12-3 or TRBV12-4 with TRBJ2-1; TRBD2 matches at 9 bases. The CDR3 loop spans 15 amino acids. Germline trimming cut 6 bases from V and 5 bases from J; bases unmatched to any gene: 8. The chain's CDR3 is CASRIWASGNNEQFF. The CDR3 DNA sequence: TGTGCCAGCAGAATTTGGGCTAGCGGGAACAATGAGCAGTTCTTC.